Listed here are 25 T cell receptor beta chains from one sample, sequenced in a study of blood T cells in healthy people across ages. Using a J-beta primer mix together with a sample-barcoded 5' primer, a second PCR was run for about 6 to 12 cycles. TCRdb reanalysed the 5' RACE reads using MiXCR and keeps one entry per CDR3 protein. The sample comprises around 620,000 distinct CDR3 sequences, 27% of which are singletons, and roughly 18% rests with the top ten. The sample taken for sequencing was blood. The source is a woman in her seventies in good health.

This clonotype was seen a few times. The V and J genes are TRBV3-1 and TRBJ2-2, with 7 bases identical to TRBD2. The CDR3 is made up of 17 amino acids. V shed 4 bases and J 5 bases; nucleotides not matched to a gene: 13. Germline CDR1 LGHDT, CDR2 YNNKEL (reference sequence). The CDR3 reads CASSLVYVLAATGELFF. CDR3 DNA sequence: TGTGCCAGCAGCCTCGTTTATGTCCTAGCGGCGACCGGGGAGCTGTTTTTT. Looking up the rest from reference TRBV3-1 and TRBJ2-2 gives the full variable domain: DTAVSQTPKYLVTQMGNDKSIKCEQNLGHDTMYWYKQDSKKFLKIMFSYNNKELIINETVPNRFSPKSPDKAHLNLHINSLELGDSAVYFCASSLVYVLAATGELFFGEGSRLTVL.

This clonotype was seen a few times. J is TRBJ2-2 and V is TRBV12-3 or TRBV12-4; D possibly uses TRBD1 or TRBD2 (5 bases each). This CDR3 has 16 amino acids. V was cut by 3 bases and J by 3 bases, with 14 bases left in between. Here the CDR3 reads CASSLDRDRDTGELFF. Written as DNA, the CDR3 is TGTGCCAGCAGTTTGGACCGGGACCGCGACACCGGGGAGCTGTTTTTT.

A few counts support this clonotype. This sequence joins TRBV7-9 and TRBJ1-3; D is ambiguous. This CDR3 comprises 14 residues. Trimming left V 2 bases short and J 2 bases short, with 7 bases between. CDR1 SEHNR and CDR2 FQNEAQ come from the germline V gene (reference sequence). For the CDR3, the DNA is TGTGCCAGCAGCTTACAGAGTACTGGAAACACCATATATTTT. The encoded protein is CASSLQSTGNTIYF.

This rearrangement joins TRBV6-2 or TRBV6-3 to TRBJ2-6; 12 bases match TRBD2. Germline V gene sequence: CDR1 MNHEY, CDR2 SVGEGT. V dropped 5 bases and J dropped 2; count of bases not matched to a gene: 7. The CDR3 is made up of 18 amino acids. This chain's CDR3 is CASSGPSGGAPGANVLTF. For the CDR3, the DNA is TGTGCCAGCAGTGGCCCTAGCGGGGGGGCTCCTGGGGCCAACGTCCTGACTTTC.

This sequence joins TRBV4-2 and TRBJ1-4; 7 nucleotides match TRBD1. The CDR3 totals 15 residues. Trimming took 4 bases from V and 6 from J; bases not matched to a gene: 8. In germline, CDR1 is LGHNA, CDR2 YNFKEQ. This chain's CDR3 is CASSRPQGVDEKLFF. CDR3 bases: TGTGCCAGCAGCCGCCCTCAGGGGGTGGATGAAAAACTGTTTTTT.

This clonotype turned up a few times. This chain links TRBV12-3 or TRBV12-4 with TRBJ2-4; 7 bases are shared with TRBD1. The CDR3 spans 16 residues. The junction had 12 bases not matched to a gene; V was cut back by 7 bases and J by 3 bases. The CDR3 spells CASNLDRSNGKNIQYF. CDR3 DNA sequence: TGTGCCAGCAACCTGGACAGGAGTAATGGCAAAAACATTCAGTACTTC.

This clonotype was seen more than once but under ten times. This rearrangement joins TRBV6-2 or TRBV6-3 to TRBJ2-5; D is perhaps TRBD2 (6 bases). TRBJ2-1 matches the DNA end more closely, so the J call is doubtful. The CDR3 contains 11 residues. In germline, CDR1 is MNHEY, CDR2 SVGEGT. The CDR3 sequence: CASNGGNEQFF. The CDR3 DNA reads TGTGCCAGCAACGGGGGCAATGAGCAGTTCTTC.

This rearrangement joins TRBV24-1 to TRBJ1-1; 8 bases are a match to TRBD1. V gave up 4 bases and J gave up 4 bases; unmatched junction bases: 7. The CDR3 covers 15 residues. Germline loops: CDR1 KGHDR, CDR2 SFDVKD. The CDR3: CATSDPGQGSTEAFF. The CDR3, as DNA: TGTGCCACCAGTGACCCTGGACAGGGCAGCACTGAAGCTTTCTTT.

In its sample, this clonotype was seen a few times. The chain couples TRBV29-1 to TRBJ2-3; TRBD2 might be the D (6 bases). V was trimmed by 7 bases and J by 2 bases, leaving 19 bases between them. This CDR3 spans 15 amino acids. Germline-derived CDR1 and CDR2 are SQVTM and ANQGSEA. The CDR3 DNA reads TGCAGCGCCCGAAAGTGGAGCGGGCCCACAGATACGCAGTATTTT. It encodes CSARKWSGPTDTQYF.

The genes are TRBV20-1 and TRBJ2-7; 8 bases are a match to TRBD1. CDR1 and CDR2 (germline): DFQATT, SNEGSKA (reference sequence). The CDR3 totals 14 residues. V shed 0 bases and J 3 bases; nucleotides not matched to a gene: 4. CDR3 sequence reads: CSARDRDRSYEQYF. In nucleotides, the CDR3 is TGCAGTGCTAGAGATCGGGACAGGAGCTACGAGCAGTACTTC.

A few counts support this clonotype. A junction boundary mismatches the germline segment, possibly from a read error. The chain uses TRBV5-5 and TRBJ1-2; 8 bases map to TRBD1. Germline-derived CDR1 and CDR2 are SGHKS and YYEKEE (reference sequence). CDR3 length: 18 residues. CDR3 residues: CANSPDRGPASGHNGYTF. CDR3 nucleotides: TGTGCCAACAGCCCAGACAGGGGACCGGCCTCGGGGCATAATGGCTACACCTTC.

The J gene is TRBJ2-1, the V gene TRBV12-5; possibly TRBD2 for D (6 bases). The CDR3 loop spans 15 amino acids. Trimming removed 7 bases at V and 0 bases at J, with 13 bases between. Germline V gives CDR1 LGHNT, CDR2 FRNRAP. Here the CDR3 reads CASAPGESSYNEQFF. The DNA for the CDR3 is TGTGCTAGTGCCCCGGGAGAGAGCTCCTACAATGAGCAGTTCTTC. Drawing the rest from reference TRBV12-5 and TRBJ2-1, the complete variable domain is DARVTQTPRHKVTEMGQEVTMRCQPILGHNTVFWYRQTMMQGLELLAYFRNRAPLDDSGMPKDRFSAEMPDATLATLKIQPSEPRDSAVYFCASAPGESSYNEQFFGPGTRLTVL.

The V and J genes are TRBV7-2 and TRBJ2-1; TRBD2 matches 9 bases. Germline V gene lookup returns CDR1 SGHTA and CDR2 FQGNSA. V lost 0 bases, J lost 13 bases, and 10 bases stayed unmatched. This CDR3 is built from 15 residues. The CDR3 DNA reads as TGTGCCAGCAGCTTAGCGCGCCGTCTAGCGGGGATCCAGTTCTTC. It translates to CASSLARRLAGIQFF.

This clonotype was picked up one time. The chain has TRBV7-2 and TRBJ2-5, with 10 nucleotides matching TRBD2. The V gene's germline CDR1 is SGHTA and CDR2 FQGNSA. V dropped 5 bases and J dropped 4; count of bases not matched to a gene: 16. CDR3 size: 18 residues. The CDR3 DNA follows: TGTGCCAGCAGCCTGCAGGGAGCGGGGGGGCCGAGGGGAGAGACCCAGTACTTC. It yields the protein CASSLQGAGGPRGETQYF.

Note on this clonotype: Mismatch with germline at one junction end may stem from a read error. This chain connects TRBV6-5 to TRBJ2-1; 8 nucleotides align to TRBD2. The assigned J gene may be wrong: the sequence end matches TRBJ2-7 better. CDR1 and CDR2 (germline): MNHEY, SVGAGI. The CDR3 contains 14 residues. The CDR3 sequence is CASSPGLAFYEQYF. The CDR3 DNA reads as TGCGCCAGCAGTCCAGGACTAGCTTTCTACGAGCAGTACTTC.

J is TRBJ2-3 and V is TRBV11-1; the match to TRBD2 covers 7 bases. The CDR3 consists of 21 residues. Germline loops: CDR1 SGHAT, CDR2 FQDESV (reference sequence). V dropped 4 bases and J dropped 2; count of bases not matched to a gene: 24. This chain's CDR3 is CASSYEGPSGASGDHTDTQYF. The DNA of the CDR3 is TGTGCCAGCAGCTATGAAGGGCCCAGCGGGGCTTCGGGGGACCACACAGATACGCAGTATTTT.

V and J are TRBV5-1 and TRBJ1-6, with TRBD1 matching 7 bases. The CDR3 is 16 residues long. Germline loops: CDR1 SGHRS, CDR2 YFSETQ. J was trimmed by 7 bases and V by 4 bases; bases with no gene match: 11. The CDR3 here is CASSPNSGQTNSPLHF. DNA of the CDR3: TGCGCCAGCAGCCCGAACTCGGGACAGACGAATTCACCCCTCCACTTT. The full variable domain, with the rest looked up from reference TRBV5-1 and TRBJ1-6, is KAGVTQTPRYLIKTRGQQVTLSCSPISGHRSVSWYQQTPGQGLQFLFEYFSETQRNKGNFPGRFSGRQFSNSRSEMNVSTLELGDSALYLCASSPNSGQTNSPLHFGNGTRLTVT.

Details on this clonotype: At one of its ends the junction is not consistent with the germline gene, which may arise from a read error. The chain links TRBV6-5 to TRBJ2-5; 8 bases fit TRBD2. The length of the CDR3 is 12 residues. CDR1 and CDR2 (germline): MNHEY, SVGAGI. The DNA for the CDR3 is TGTGCAAGCAGTAGCGGGGAAAAGACCCAGTACTTC. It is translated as CASSSGEKTQYF.

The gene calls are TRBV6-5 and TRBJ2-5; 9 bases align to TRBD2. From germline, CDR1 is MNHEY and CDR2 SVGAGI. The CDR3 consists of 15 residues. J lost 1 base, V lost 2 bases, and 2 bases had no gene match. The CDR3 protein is CASSYPGLAQETQYF. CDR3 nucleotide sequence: TGTGCCAGCAGTTACCCGGGACTAGCCCAAGAGACCCAGTACTTC.

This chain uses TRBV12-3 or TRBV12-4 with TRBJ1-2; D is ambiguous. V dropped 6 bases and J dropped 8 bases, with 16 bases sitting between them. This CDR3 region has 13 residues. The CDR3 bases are TGTGCCAGCAGCCACGCGGGAGCCGGCGGCTACACCTTC. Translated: CASSHAGAGGYTF.

In DNA form, the CDR3 reads TGTGCCAGCAGATCACACCCGGGACTAGAAGAAGATACGCAGTATTTT. Its protein is CASRSHPGLEEDTQYF. V is TRBV28 and J is TRBJ2-3; 8 bases map to TRBD2. V was pared by 6 bases and J by 5 bases, with 13 bases of the junction left unmatched. The CDR3 runs 16 residues. Germline lookup yields CDR1 MDHEN and CDR2 SYDVKM.

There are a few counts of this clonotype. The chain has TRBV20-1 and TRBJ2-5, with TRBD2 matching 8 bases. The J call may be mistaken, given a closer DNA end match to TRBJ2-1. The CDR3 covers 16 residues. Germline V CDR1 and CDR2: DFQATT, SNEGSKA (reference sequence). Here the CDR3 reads CSARSPRSGGRNEQFF. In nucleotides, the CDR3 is TGCAGTGCTAGATCCCCGCGGAGCGGGGGTCGGAATGAGCAGTTCTTC.

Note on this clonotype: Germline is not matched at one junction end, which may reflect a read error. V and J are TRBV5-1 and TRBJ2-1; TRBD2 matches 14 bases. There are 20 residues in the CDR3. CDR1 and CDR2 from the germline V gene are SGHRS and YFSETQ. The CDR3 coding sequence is TGTGCCAGCAGCTTGGGACTAGCGGGGGCAAATAAACTCTCCTACAATGAGCAGTTCTTC. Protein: CASSLGLAGANKLSYNEQFF.

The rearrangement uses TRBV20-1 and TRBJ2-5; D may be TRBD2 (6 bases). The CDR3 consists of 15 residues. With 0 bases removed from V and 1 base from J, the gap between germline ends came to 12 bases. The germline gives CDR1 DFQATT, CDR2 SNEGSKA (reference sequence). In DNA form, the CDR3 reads TGCAGTGCTAGAGACCGACTGGGGGGCCAAGAGACCCAGTACTTC. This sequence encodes CSARDRLGGQETQYF.

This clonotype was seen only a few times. The CDR3 region has the DNA TGTGCCAGCAGCGTAGGAGGTCCGAACACTGAAGCTTTCTTT. Residues: CASSVGGPNTEAFF. This chain connects TRBV9 to TRBJ1-1; D is uncertain. The CDR3 is made up of 14 amino acids. CDR1 and CDR2 (germline): SGDLS, YYNGEE. V shed 0 bases and J shed 1 base, with 7 bases lying between them.